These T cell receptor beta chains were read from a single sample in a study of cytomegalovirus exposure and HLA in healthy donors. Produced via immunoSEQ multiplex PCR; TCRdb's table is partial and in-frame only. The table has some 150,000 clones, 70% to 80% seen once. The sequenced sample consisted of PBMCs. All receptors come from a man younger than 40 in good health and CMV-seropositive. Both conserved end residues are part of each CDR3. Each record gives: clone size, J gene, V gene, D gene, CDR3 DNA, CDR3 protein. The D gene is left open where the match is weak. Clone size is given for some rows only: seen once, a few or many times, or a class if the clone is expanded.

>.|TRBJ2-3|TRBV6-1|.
TGTGCCAGCAGTGAATATCCTCAGACGGGTACGCAGTATTTT
CASSEYPQTGTQYF
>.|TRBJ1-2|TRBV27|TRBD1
TGTGCCAGCAAGACAGGGGGCTCTGGCTACACCTTC
CASKTGGSGYTF
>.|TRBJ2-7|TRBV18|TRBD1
TGTGCCAGCTCCATCGGACAGGGCTACGAGCAGTACTTC
CASSIGQGYEQYF
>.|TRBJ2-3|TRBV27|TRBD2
TGTGCCAGCAGTTTTTACGGGACGGGGGGTACGCAGTATTTT
CASSFYGTGGTQYF
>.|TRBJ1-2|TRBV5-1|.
TGCGCCAGCAGCCCCGACACAAACTATGGCTACACCTTC
CASSPDTNYGYTF
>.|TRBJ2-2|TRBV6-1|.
TGTGCCAGCAATACCCGGGGACAAAACACCGGGGAGCTGTTTTTT
CASNTRGQNTGELFF
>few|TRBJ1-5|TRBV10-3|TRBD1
TGTGCCACGGGCGGACAGGAGTATAGCAATCAGCCCCAGCATTTT
CATGGQEYSNQPQHF
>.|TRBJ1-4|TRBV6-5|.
TGTGCCAGCAGTTACTCCGGGGGAGGTAATGAAAAACTGTTTTTT
CASSYSGGGNEKLFF
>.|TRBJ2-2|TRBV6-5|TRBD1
TGTGCCAGCAGTTATGACAGGGACACCGGGGAGCTGTTTTTT
CASSYDRDTGELFF
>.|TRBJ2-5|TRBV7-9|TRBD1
TGTGCCAGCAGCTTATTACAGGGGGCTAACCAAGAGACCCAGTACTTC
CASSLLQGANQETQYF
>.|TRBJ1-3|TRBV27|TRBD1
TGTGCCAGCAGTTACAGGGGGGGAAACACCATATATTTT
CASSYRGGNTIYF